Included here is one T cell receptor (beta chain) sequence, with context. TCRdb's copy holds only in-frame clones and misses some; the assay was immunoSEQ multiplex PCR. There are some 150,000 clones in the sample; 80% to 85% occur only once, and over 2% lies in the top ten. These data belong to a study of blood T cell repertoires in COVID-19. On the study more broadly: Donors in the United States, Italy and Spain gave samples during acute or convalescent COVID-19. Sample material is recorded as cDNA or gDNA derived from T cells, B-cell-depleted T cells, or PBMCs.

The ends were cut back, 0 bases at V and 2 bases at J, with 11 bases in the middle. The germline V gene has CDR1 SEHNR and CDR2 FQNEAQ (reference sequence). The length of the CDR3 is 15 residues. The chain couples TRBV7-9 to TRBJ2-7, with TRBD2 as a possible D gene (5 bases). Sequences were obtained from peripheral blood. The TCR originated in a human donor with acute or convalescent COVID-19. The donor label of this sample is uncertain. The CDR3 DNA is TGTGCCAGCAGCTTAGCGCAAGCGGTCACCTACGAGCAGTACTTC. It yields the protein CASSLAQAVTYEQYF. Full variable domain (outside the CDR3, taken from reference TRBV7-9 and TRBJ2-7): DTGVSQNPRHKITKRGQNVTFRCDPISEHNRLYWYRQTLGQGPEFLTYFQNEAQLEKSRLLSDRFSAERPKGSFSTLEIQRTEQGDSAMYLCASSLAQAVTYEQYFGPGTRLTVT.